These 17 T cell receptor beta chains were sequenced from one sample in a study of monozygotic twins with inflammatory bowel disease. TCRdb reprocessed the 5' RACE reads, keeping one entry per CDR3 protein, no DNA. The sample has some 300,000 distinct CDR3 sequences. Sequenced input: blood. These receptors originate from a human donor with ulcerative colitis or Crohn's disease, or a healthy co-twin of an affected twin (not recorded which).

The chain recombines TRBV7-9 with TRBJ2-7. Germline V gene lookup returns CDR1 SEHNR and CDR2 FQNEAQ (reference sequence). The CDR3 runs to 12 residues. The chain's CDR3 is CASSLQLYEQYF.

V is TRBV27 and J is TRBJ1-2; TCRdb returns TRBD1, unconfirmable since there is no DNA. CDR3 length equals 16 residues. Germline V gene data show CDR1 as MNHEY and CDR2 as SMNVEV (reference sequence). The CDR3 protein is CASSLSRDRGGYGYTF.

This sequence joins TRBV13 and TRBJ2-7. This CDR3 region has 11 residues. The germline CDR1 and CDR2 sequences are PRHDT and FYEKMQ (reference sequence). Here the CDR3 reads CASSKDYEQYF.

The V gene is TRBV5-5, the J gene TRBJ1-5. The germline CDR1 and CDR2 sequences are SGHKS and YYEKEE (reference sequence). The CDR3 has 15 amino acids. The CDR3 reads CASSFIYGNNQPQHF.

The rearrangement joins TRBV19 to TRBJ2-1. Germline CDR1 and CDR2: LNHDA and SQIVND (reference sequence). This CDR3 contains 13 residues. CDR3 in amino acids: CASSPIAYNEQFF.

This sequence joins TRBV29-1 and TRBJ2-1; TCRdb's assignment of TRBD2 cannot be checked, as there is no DNA. This CDR3 is 13 amino acids long. The germline V gene encodes CDR1 SQVTM and CDR2 ANQGSEA. CDR3 sequence reads: CSVPAVVGNEQFF.

The rearrangement uses TRBV9 and TRBJ2-3; TCRdb calls TRBD1, which cannot be checked without DNA. The CDR3 is 16 residues long. Germline-derived CDR1 and CDR2 are SGDLS and YYNGEE. CDR3 region: CASSVDGGTNTDTQYF.

The V and J genes are TRBV28 and TRBJ2-1; TCRdb indicates TRBD2, and absent DNA this call remains unverified. In germline, CDR1 is MDHEN, CDR2 SYDVKM. The CDR3 totals 15 residues. The CDR3 region is CASHGSGGAYNEQFF.

This chain joins TRBV6-1 and TRBJ1-5; the D call of TRBD1 rests on TCRdb alone, since no DNA is present to check it. The CDR3 consists of 15 residues. Germline lookup yields CDR1 MNHNS and CDR2 SASEGT. The CDR3 loop reads CASSKTGDSNQPQHF.

The V gene is TRBV6-1, the J gene TRBJ2-3; checking the TCRdb D call of TRBD1 is not possible without DNA. Germline loops: CDR1 MNHNS, CDR2 SASEGT. The CDR3 covers 15 residues. The CDR3 loop reads CASTQTGTGHYMQYF.

V gene TRBV12-3 or TRBV12-4 combines with J gene TRBJ1-2; TCRdb's D call of TRBD1 is untestable without DNA. The length of the CDR3 is 11 residues. The CDR3 sequence: CASGGGRGYTF.

This chain connects TRBV24-1 to TRBJ2-7; TCRdb picks TRBD1, but there is no DNA to check that call. The CDR3 contains 14 residues. CDR1 KGHDR and CDR2 SFDVKD come from the germline V gene. The chain's CDR3 is CATSAVGQYNEQYF.

V gene TRBV4-3 combines with J gene TRBJ1-2; TCRdb selects TRBD1, and the lack of DNA leaves this call unchecked. Germline assignment: CDR1 LGHNA and CDR2 YSLEER. The CDR3 spans 14 residues. The CDR3: CASSRQGRDYGYTF.

The V gene is TRBV6-5, the J gene TRBJ2-1. CDR3 length equals 15 residues. Per germline, CDR1 MNHEY and CDR2 SVGAGI. CDR3 amino acids: CASSQSSGPYNEQFF.

The genes are TRBV10-3 and TRBJ2-3. CDR1 ENHRY and CDR2 SYGVKD come from the germline V gene. This CDR3 region has 16 residues. This chain's CDR3 is CAISESVGLHTDTQYF.

The V gene is TRBV7-2, the J gene TRBJ2-7; as DNA is missing, the TRBD1 call by TCRdb cannot be tested. CDR1 and CDR2 from the germline V gene are SGHTA and FQGNSA. The CDR3 has 12 amino acids. The CDR3 region is CASRSGTLNLNF.

V and J are TRBV5-1 and TRBJ2-2; TCRdb's D call of TRBD2 is untestable without DNA. Germline CDR1 reads SGHRS; CDR2 reads YFSETQ. This CDR3 has 16 residues. The CDR3 is CASSLPGLASTGELFF.